The present T cell receptor beta chain was sequenced within a study of STAT5B mutations in CD4+ large granular lymphocyte leukemia. Study-wide background: Healthy donors showed HLA-associated enrichment of the CDR3 'QG' motif. Study-wide results and caveats: Without putative leukemic clones, patient CD4-sorted repertoires remained more clonal than healthy CD4+ repertoires. Compared with healthy controls (2/35), patient top clones favored TRBV06 (8/27).

Under the authors' procedure: Productive clonotypes were detectable down to 2.59 x 10-5 frequency. Profiled with immunoSEQ multiplex PCR; TCRdb holds only in-frame clones, not every one. V, J and clone size were drawn from that table, and D and trimming were deduced from the DNA. Of 30,000 to 40,000 clones listed, 76% are singletons. Germline lookup yields CDR1 SGHNT and CDR2 YENEEA. V was trimmed by 5 bases and J by 2 bases, leaving 7 bases between them. The CDR3 totals 12 residues. Points on this clone: The antigen remains unidentified.

The chain uses TRBV11-3 and TRBJ2-7; the D is unclear. The specimen sequenced was CD4+ T cells from blood buffy coats. This receptor was identified in a human donor in good health. The CDR3 here is CASSVGTYEQYF. Here the CDR3 DNA reads TGTGCCAGCAGCGTGGGGACCTACGAGCAGTACTTC. Full variable domain (rest looked up from reference TRBV11-3 and TRBJ2-7): EAGVVQSPRYKIIEKKQPVAFWCNPISGHNTLYWYLQNLGQGPELLIRYENEEAVDDSQLPKDRFSAERLKGVDSTLKIQPAELGDSAVYLCASSVGTYEQYFGPGTRLTVT.